A selection of T cell receptor beta chains follows, all from one sample in a study of blood T cell repertoires in COVID-19. This table comes from immunoSEQ multiplex PCR, and its TCRdb copy is limited to in-frame clones, with some not included. The sample holds around 100,000 clones, about 88% seen once. The sequenced sample consisted of peripheral blood. The receptors derive from a woman in her seventies who had recovered from COVID-19. Each CDR3 is given with its conserved first and last residue. The order of the fields is CDR3 length, J gene, clone size, D gene, V gene, CDR3 DNA, CDR3 protein. The D gene is left open where the match is weak. Some rows mark clone size as missing; the rest say once, few, many or name a class of expanded clone.

15	TRBJ1-1	once	TRBD1	TRBV6-5	TGTGCCAGCACGACAAAGGGACAGGGGTCTCCTGAAGCTTTCTTT	CASTTKGQGSPEAFF
13	TRBJ1-4	NA	NA	TRBV7-9	TGTGCCAGCAGCCCTAGGGAGGGGGAAAAACTGTTTTTT	CASSPREGEKLFF
13	TRBJ2-4	NA	NA	TRBV6-5	TGTGCCAGCAGTTACTCCCGGGGAGGCATTCAGTACTTC	CASSYSRGGIQYF
13	TRBJ1-5	NA	NA	TRBV18	TGTGCCAGCTCACCCGGTTTAGATCAGCCCCAGCATTTT	CASSPGLDQPQHF
14	TRBJ2-1	NA	TRBD2	TRBV5-4	TGTGCCAGCAGCCCCGGGACTAGCGGCAATGAGCAGTTCTTC	CASSPGTSGNEQFF
13	TRBJ2-3	NA	NA	TRBV27	TGTGCCAGCAGTTTTGGGCGTTCAGATACGCAGTATTTT	CASSFGRSDTQYF
16	TRBJ2-7	NA	TRBD2	TRBV3-1/TRBV3-2	TGTGCCAGCAGCCTTCGGACTAGCGGATTCGCTTACGAGCAGTACTTC	CASSLRTSGFAYEQYF
18	TRBJ1-5	NA	NA	TRBV6-2/TRBV6-3	TGTGCCAGCAGTAATGGGGGCTCTACGAGTCATAGCAATCAGCCCCAGCATTTT	CASSNGGSTSHSNQPQHF
17	TRBJ2-5	NA	TRBD2	TRBV5-4	TGTGCCAGCAGCTTGGGCCCGACTAGCGGGGAATCGGAGACCCAGTACTTC	CASSLGPTSGESETQYF
12	TRBJ2-1	few	NA	TRBV7-9	TGTGCCAGCAGTCACTCACGAGGGGAGCAGTTCTTC	CASSHSRGEQFF
15	TRBJ2-3	NA	TRBD1	TRBV5-1	TGCGCCAGCAGCAGAGGGCTACAGGGGATAGATACGCAGTATTTT	CASSRGLQGIDTQYF
18	TRBJ2-2	NA	TRBD2	TRBV11-2	TGTGCCAGCAGCTTCCGACTAGCGGGGGGGCGGGACACCGGGGAGCTGTTTTTT	CASSFRLAGGRDTGELFF
14	TRBJ1-4	NA	TRBD1	TRBV3-1/TRBV3-2	TGTGCCAGCAGCCCGGACAGGAGAAATGAAAAACTGTTTTTT	CASSPDRRNEKLFF
14	TRBJ2-3	NA	NA	TRBV6-2/TRBV6-3	TGTGCCAGCAGTTCGACACCATACACAGATACGCAGTATTTT	CASSSTPYTDTQYF
12	TRBJ1-5	NA	NA	TRBV15	TGTGCCGATGGGGGGTTCCGTCAGCCCCAGCATTTT	CADGGFRQPQHF
14	TRBJ1-2	once	TRBD1	TRBV9	TGTGCCAGCAGCTCAAGGACAGGGTCGTTTGGCTACACCTTC	CASSSRTGSFGYTF
12	TRBJ2-1	NA	NA	TRBV12-5	TGTGCTAGTGGTCCTCGGACTCCCCCCCAGTTCTTC	CASGPRTPPQFF
11	TRBJ1-1	NA	NA	TRBV19	TGTGCCAGTATGCGGGAAGCTGAAGCTTTCTTT	CASMREAEAFF